This TCR beta chain was identified during a study of blood T cells in healthy people across ages. CDR3 size: 14 residues. V shed 0 bases and J 3 bases; nucleotides not matched to a gene: 5. CDR1 is DFQATT, CDR2 SNEGSKA, per germline (reference sequence). This clonotype has more than one count but fewer than ten. A second PCR, run for about 7 to 12 cycles, used a sample-barcoded 5' primer plus a J-beta primer mix. MiXCR, applied by TCRdb to the 5' RACE reads, yields one record per CDR3 protein. The table lists about 930,000 distinct CDR3 sequences, roughly 28% of them singletons. Separately, the same data were catalogued under a study of T cells of mothers and their children.

The clonotype originates from a woman between 40 and 55 years old in good health. The V call is TRBV20-1, the J call TRBJ2-7, with TRBD2 matching 7 bases. The sample consisted of blood. Here the CDR3 DNA reads TGCAGTGCTAGAGATCTACGGGGGGACTACGAGCAGTACTTC. This gives the protein CSARDLRGDYEQYF.